This T cell receptor beta chain derives from a study of MAIT cells during Salmonella Paratyphi A infection (dated by TCRdb to 2017 to 2019). Results and caveats for the whole study, not just this receptor: Compared with healthy controls, diagnosed volunteers had more expansion or contraction among the top five MAIT clonotypes (roughly 0.5 versus 0.14), a finding that suggests the repertoire is reshaped by infection. Although the availability of volunteer samples limited sample sizes, the sizes were judged adequate for detecting differences between groups. MAIT TRBV usage was oligoclonal, favouring TRBV20 and TRBV6, and appeared unchanged by infection.

This clonotype is judged hyperexpanded (1% or more). Its target antigen remains unknown. One base away there is no much larger clone; base qualities are not given. CDR1 WSHSY and CDR2 SAAADI are derived from the germline V gene. Taken from cysteine to phenylalanine, the CDR3 has 16 residues. Only the CDR3 portion is preserved as DNA: 48 bases, with reading frame beginning at the first base. Trimming leaves V shorter by 2 bases and J shorter by 4 bases, with the junction holding 2 bases beyond the gene matches. Library prep was done by 5' RACE. Two rounds of PCR with Phusion High-Fidelity polymerase amplified TCRbeta, with sample-specific barcodes added in the primers. To build the TCRbeta libraries, template-switch cDNA synthesis was carried out using SMARTScribe reverse transcriptase along with a TRBC-specific primer. After barcoding, samples were pooled and then prepared using the NEBNext Ultra DNA Library Prep Kit for Illumina. Libraries were sequenced on an Illumina MiSeq with the MiSeq reagent kit v2, 300 cycles. Per the original workflow: Jemultiplexer was used to demultiplex reads by barcode, and MiTCR with default parameters handled the alignment. Non-functional sequences were filtered out with VDJtools, and clonotypes were defined by amino acid sequence, with frequencies based on assigned sequence reads. The clonal space homeostasis analysis grouped clonotypes by frequency into over-represented (0.05-1), large, medium and small bins. TCRdb's own reprocessing of the public reads used fastp at Q25 and MiXCR and kept productive beta chains. Rows matching on CDR3 protein sequence are summarized as one entry with the most common DNA and genes. What appears here as the V and J calls and clone size reflects TCRdb's work, not the paper's. The sample profile shows fewer than 800 distinct CDR3 sequences; under 45% of them were found once. The ten largest clones add up to around 60% of the sample.

This specimen's time point label, per the study, means: healthy control first sampling. MAIT cells were defined as Valpha7.2+ CD161+ T cells and were identified and sorted by flow cytometry. Healthy adult controls were laboratory volunteers or leukocyte cones from the national blood and transplant service. Between about 4,500 and 11,000 MAIT cells per sample were sorted directly into RNAqueous-Micro lysis buffer for RNA extraction. To check how stable the MAIT repertoire is, unchallenged healthy controls gave two samples spaced more than 20 days apart. Lymphoprep gradient centrifugation was used to isolate peripheral blood mononuclear cells from blood samples and leukocyte cones. Cell sorting used a BD FACSAria Fusion or BD FACSAria III sorter.

Material for sequencing was MAIT cells from blood. The sequence derives from an adult in good health. The sequence links TRBV10-2 to TRBJ2-1; TRBD2 matches 13 bases in the middle. The DNA reads as follows: TGCGCCAGCAGTGAGACTAGCGGGGGGGAGTACAATGAGCAGTTCTTC. This gives the protein CASSETSGGEYNEQFF.